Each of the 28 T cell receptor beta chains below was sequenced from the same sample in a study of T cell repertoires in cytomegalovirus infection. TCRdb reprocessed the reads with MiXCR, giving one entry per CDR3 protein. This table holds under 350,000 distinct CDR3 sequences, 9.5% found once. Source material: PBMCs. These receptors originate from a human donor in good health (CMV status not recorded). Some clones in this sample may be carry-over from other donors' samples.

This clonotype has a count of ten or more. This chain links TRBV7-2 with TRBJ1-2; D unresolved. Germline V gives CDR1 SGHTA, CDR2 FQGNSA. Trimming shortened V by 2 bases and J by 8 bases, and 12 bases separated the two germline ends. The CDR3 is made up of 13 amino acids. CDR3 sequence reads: CASSLKGTRGYTF. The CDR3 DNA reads TGTGCCAGCAGCTTAAAGGGAACAAGGGGCTACACCTTC.

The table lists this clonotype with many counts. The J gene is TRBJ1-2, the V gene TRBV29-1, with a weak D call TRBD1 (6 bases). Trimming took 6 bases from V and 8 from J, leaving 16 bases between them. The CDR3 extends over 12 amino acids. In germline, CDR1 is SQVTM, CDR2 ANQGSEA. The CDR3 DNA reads TGCAGCGTGAACAGGGAAATAGGGGGCTACACCTTC. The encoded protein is CSVNREIGGYTF.

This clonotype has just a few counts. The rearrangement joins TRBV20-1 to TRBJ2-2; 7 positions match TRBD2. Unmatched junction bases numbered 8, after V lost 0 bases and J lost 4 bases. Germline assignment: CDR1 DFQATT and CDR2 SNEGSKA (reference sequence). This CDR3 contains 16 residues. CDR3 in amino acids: CSARDKASGPTGELFF. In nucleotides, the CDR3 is TGCAGTGCTAGAGATAAGGCTAGCGGCCCCACCGGGGAGCTGTTTTTT.

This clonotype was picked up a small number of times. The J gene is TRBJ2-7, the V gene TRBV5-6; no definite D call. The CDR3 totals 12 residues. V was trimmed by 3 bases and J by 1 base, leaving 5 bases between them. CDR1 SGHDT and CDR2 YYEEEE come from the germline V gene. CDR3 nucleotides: TGTGCCAGCAGCTGGGAATCCTACGAGCAGTACTTC. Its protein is CASSWESYEQYF.

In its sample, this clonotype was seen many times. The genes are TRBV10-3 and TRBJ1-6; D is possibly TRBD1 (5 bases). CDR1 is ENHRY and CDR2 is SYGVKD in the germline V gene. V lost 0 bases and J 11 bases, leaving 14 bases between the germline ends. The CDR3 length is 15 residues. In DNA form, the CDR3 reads TGTGCCATCAGTGAGTCAGACGGGACCGTTCCACCCCTCCACTTT. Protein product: CAISESDGTVPPLHF.

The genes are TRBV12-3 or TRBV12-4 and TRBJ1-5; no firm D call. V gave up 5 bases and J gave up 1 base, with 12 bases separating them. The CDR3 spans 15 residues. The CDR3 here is CASSKDGRSNQPQHF. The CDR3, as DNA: TGTGCCAGCAGTAAGGACGGCCGGAGCAATCAGCCCCAGCATTTT.

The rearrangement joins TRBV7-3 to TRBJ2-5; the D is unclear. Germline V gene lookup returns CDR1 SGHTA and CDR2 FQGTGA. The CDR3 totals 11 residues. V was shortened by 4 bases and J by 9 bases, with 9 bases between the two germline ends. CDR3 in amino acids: CASSSKAPQYF. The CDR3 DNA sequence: TGTGCCAGCAGCTCAAAAGCGCCCCAGTACTTC.

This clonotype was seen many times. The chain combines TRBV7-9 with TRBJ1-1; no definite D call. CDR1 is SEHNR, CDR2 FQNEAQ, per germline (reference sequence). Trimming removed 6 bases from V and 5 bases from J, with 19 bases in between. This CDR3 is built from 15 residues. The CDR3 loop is CASRNSGSRETEAFF. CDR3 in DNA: TGTGCCAGCAGAAACTCAGGCTCCCGGGAAACTGAAGCTTTCTTT.

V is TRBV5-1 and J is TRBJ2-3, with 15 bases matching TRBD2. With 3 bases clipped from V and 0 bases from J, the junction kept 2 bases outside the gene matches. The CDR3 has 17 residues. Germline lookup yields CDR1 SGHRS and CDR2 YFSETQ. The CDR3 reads CASSSGTSGRSTDTQYF. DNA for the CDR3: TGCGCCAGCAGCTCAGGGACTAGCGGGAGGAGCACAGATACGCAGTATTTT.

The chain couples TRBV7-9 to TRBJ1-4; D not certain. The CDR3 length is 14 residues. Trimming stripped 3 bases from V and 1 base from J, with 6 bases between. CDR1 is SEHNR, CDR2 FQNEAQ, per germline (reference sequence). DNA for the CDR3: TGTGCCAGCAGCTTGACACAAACTAATGAAAAACTGTTTTTT. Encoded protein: CASSLTQTNEKLFF.

CDR3 residues: CASSLGRGGRFTQYF. CDR3 bases: TGTGCCAGCAGCCTGGGGCGGGGGGGACGATTTACGCAGTATTTT. The V gene is TRBV7-2, the J gene TRBJ2-3, with 9 positions matching TRBD2. The CDR3 has 15 amino acids. The germline V gene encodes CDR1 SGHTA and CDR2 FQGNSA. The ends lost 5 bases at V and 8 bases at J; junction bases unmatched: 11.

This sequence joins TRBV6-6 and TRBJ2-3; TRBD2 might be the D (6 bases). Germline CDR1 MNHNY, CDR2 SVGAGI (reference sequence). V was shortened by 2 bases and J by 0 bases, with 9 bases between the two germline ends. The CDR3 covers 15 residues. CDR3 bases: TGTGCCAGCAGTTACGGGGCGGGGAGCACAGATACGCAGTATTTT. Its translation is CASSYGAGSTDTQYF.

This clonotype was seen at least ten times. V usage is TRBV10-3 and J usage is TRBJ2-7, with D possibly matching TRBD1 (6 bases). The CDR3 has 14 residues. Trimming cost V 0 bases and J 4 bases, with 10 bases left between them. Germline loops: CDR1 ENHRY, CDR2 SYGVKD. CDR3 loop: CAISESGQQYEQYF. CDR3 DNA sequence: TGTGCCATCAGTGAGTCAGGACAGCAATACGAGCAGTACTTC.

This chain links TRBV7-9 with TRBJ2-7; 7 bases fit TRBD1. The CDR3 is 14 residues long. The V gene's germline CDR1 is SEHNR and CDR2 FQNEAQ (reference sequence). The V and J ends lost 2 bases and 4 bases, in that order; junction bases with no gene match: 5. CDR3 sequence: CASSLQGQPYEQYF. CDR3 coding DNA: TGTGCCAGCAGCTTACAGGGACAGCCGTACGAGCAGTACTTC.

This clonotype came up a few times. The CDR3: CASGQNPGRTYGYTF. The CDR3, as DNA: TGTGCCAGCGGACAGAATCCGGGACGGACGTATGGCTACACCTTC. This chain connects TRBV6-6 to TRBJ1-2; possible D gene TRBD1, 6 bases. Trimming pared 8 bases from V and 5 bases from J, leaving 21 bases between. Germline CDR1 and CDR2: MNHNY and SVGAGI (reference sequence). This CDR3 region has 15 residues.

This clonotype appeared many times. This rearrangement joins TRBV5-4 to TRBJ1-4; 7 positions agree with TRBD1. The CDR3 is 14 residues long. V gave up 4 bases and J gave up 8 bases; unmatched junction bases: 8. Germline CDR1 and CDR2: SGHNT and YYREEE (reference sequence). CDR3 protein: CASSQRTGGEKLFF. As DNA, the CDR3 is TGTGCCAGCAGCCAACGGACAGGCGGGGAAAAACTGTTTTTT.

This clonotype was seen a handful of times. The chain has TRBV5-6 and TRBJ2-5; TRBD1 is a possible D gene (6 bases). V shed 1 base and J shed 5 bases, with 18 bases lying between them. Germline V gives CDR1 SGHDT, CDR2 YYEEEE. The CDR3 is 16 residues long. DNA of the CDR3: TGTGCCAGCAGCTTGCGGGCAGGGGTGGTCGCGGAGACCCAGTACTTC. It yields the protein CASSLRAGVVAETQYF.

The CDR3 sequence: CASSSTIWTGVDSPLHF. CDR3 bases: TGTGCCAGCAGCTCTACCATCTGGACAGGGGTCGACTCACCCCTCCACTTT. V usage is TRBV5-6 and J usage is TRBJ1-6; TRBD1 matches at 9 bases. J was trimmed by 10 bases and V by 3 bases; bases with no gene match: 14. The CDR3 contains 17 residues. CDR1 SGHDT and CDR2 YYEEEE come from the germline V gene.

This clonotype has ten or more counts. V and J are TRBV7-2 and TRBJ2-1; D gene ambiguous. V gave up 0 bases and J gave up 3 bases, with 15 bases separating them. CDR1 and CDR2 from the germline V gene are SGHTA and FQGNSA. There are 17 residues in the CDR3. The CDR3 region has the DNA TGTGCCAGCAGCTTAGCGCATGGGCTCCCTAACTACAATGAGCAGTTCTTC. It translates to CASSLAHGLPNYNEQFF.

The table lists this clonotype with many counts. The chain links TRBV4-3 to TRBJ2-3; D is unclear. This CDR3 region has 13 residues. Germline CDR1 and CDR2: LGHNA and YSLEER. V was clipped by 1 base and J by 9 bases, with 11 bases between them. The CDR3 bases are TGCGCCAGCAGCCAAGGGCTCGCTCCCACGCAGTATTTT. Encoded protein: CASSQGLAPTQYF.

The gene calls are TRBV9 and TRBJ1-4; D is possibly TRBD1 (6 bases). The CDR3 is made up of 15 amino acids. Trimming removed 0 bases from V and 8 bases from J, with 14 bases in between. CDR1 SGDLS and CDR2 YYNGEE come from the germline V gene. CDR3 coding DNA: TGTGCCAGCAGCGTAGGGGGGGGCGCAAGGGAAAAACTGTTTTTT. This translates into CASSVGGGAREKLFF.

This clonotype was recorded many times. CDR3 protein: CASSRYQGTGELFF. For the CDR3, the DNA is TGTGCCAGCAGCCGCTACCAGGGGACCGGGGAGCTGTTTTTT. The rearrangement joins TRBV7-3 to TRBJ2-2, with a tentative D call TRBD1 (6 bases). Germline V gene lookup returns CDR1 SGHTA and CDR2 FQGTGA. V was trimmed by 5 bases and J by 5 bases, leaving 12 bases between them. This CDR3 has 14 amino acids.

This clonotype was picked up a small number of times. The CDR3 DNA reads as TGTGCCAGCTGCCGGGTTCCTAACACCGGGGAGCTGTTTTTT. Residues: CASCRVPNTGELFF. The rearrangement joins TRBV6-2 or TRBV6-3 to TRBJ2-2; unclear D gene. Trimming left V 8 bases short and J 2 bases short, with 12 bases between. In germline, CDR1 is MNHEY, CDR2 SVGEGT. This CDR3 comprises 14 residues.

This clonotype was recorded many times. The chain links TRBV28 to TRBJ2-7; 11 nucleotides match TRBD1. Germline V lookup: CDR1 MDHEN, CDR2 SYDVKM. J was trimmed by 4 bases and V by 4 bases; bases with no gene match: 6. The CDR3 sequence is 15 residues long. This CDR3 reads CASSSSGTGGYEQYF. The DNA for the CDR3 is TGTGCCAGCAGTTCGTCCGGGACAGGGGGTTACGAGCAGTACTTC.

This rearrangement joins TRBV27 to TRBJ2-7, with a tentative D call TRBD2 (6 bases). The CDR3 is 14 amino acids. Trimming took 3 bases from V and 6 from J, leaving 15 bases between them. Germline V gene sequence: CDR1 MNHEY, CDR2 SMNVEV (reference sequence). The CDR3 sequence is CASSFGTPLSEQYF. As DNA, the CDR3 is TGTGCCAGCAGTTTTGGGACTCCCTTGAGCGAGCAGTACTTC.

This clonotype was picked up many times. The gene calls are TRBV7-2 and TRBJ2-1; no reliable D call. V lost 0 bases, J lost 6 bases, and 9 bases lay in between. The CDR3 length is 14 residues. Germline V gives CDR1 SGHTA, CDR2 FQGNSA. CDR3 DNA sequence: TGTGCCAGCAGCTTAGCGCCTAACGTCAATGAGCAGTTCTTC. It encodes CASSLAPNVNEQFF.

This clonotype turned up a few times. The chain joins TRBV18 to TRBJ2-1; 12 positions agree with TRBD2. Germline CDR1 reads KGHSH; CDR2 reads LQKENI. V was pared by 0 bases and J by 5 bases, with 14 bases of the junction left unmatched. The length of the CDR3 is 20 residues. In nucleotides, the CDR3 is TGTGCCAGCTCACCACCGACTAGCGGGGGACGTTACAATGAGAACAATGAGCAGTTCTTC. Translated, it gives CASSPPTSGGRYNENNEQFF.

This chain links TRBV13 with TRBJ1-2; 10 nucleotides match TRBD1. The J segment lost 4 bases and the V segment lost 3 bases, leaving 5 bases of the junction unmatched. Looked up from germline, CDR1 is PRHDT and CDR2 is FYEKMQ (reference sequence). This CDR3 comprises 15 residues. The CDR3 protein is CASSFSGTGAYGYTF. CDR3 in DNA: TGTGCCAGCAGCTTCTCCGGGACAGGGGCCTATGGCTACACCTTC.